The subject of this entry is one TCR beta chain. Its antigen is still unknown. Sequenced by immunoSEQ multiplex PCR; TCRdb stores in-frame clones only, minus some. The sample has about 67,000 clones, around 84% seen once; the top ten hold 8.2%. V was trimmed by 0 bases and J by 2 bases, leaving 17 bases between them. CDR3 size: 19 residues. Germline V lookup: CDR1 LGHNA, CDR2 YNFKEQ. The data were obtained in a study of OX40 agonist ivuxolimab in advanced cancers. The wider study: At 0.01 to 10 mg/kg, ivuxolimab was administered intravenously to patients every 2 weeks. People who had prior anti-PD-1, anti-PD-L1 or anti-CTLA-4 therapy could take part, and around 39% had some. Partial responses were achieved by three patients, one with hepatocellular carcinoma and two with cutaneous melanoma.

General study findings and limits: A proportion of nonresponders additionally exhibited low normalized T-cell clonal expansion.

The sequencing used CD4+ or CD8+ T cells sorted from blood, collected in a trial of the OX40 agonist ivuxolimab. This chain joins TRBV4-2 and TRBJ2-6; no clear D. This receptor was identified in an adult with an advanced solid tumor such as melanoma, head and neck, liver or kidney cancer. This CDR3 reads CASSQDWGPQATGANVLTF. Here the CDR3 DNA reads TGTGCCAGCAGCCAAGATTGGGGTCCCCAGGCGACTGGGGCCAACGTCCTGACTTTC.